These T cell receptor beta chains were read from a single sample in a study of blood T cells in healthy people across ages. TCRdb reprocessed the 5' RACE reads with MiXCR, giving one entry per CDR3 protein. The sample consists of about 570,000 distinct CDR3 sequences, about 29% of them appearing once. This sample was shared with a second study, whose subject was T cells of mothers and their children.

Input material: blood. Receptors were obtained from a boy aged 2 to 10 in good health. CDR3s include the opening cysteine and the closing phenylalanine or tryptophan. The order of the fields is D gene, J gene, V gene, clone size, CDR3 protein, CDR3 DNA. A D gene is named only where the DNA matches it firmly. Clone size appears in some rows only: once, few, many, or a class for an expanded clone.

d_call: -; j_call: TRBJ1-4; v_call: TRBV6-5; clone_size: -; cdr3_aa: CASTRSRGNEKLFF; cdr3_nt: TGTGCCAGCACGCGAAGTCGGGGTAATGAAAAACTGTTTTTT
d_call: -; j_call: TRBJ2-1; v_call: TRBV7-9; clone_size: few; cdr3_aa: CASSLDFGFNEQFF; cdr3_nt: TGTGCCAGCAGCTTAGATTTCGGTTTCAATGAGCAGTTCTTC
d_call: -; j_call: TRBJ2-1; v_call: TRBV7-2; clone_size: -; cdr3_aa: CASSLALGQYNEQFF; cdr3_nt: TGTGCCAGCAGCTTAGCTCTCGGACAGTACAATGAGCAGTTCTTC
d_call: -; j_call: TRBJ2-7; v_call: TRBV5-1; clone_size: -; cdr3_aa: CASGRDTFYEQYF; cdr3_nt: TGCGCCAGCGGCCGGGACACTTTCTACGAGCAGTACTTC
d_call: -; j_call: TRBJ2-7; v_call: TRBV12-3/TRBV12-4; clone_size: -; cdr3_aa: CASSPPGPTEQYF; cdr3_nt: TGTGCCAGCAGTCCTCCGGGACCCACGGAGCAGTACTTC
d_call: -; j_call: TRBJ1-1; v_call: TRBV7-9; clone_size: -; cdr3_aa: CASSFTEAFF; cdr3_nt: TGTGCCAGCAGCTTCACTGAAGCTTTCTTT
d_call: -; j_call: TRBJ2-7; v_call: TRBV4-2; clone_size: few; cdr3_aa: CASSHQRDGSYEQYF; cdr3_nt: TGTGCCAGCAGCCACCAACGGGACGGGAGCTACGAGCAGTACTTC
d_call: -; j_call: TRBJ1-2; v_call: TRBV29-1; clone_size: -; cdr3_aa: CSVRTANYGYTF; cdr3_nt: TGCAGCGTTCGAACAGCTAACTATGGCTACACCTTC
d_call: -; j_call: TRBJ1-6; v_call: TRBV6-1; clone_size: -; cdr3_aa: CASSEGTPNNSPLHF; cdr3_nt: TGTGCCAGCAGTGAAGGGACGCCGAATAATTCACCCCTCCACTTT
d_call: TRBD2; j_call: TRBJ2-1; v_call: TRBV9; clone_size: few; cdr3_aa: CASSAAGVAYNEQFF; cdr3_nt: TGTGCCAGCAGCGCAGCGGGAGTCGCTTACAATGAGCAGTTCTTC
d_call: -; j_call: TRBJ1-1; v_call: TRBV7-9; clone_size: many; cdr3_aa: CASNLGDTNTEAFF; cdr3_nt: TGTGCCAGCAATCTCGGGGACACTAACACTGAAGCTTTCTTT
d_call: -; j_call: TRBJ1-1; v_call: TRBV18; clone_size: -; cdr3_aa: CASSPPGGARPNAEAFF; cdr3_nt: TGTGCCAGCTCACCGCCCGGGGGGGCGAGACCTAACGCTGAAGCTTTCTTT
d_call: -; j_call: TRBJ2-2; v_call: TRBV30; clone_size: -; cdr3_aa: CAWSGTNTGELFF; cdr3_nt: TGTGCCTGGAGCGGGACGAACACCGGGGAGCTGTTTTTT
d_call: TRBD2; j_call: TRBJ2-7; v_call: TRBV5-1; clone_size: few; cdr3_aa: CASSLERTSGTYEQYF; cdr3_nt: TGCGCCAGCAGTTTGGAACGGACTAGCGGGACCTACGAGCAATACTTC
d_call: -; j_call: TRBJ2-1; v_call: TRBV29-1; clone_size: few; cdr3_aa: CSVGTAEQFF; cdr3_nt: TGCAGCGTTGGGACAGCTGAGCAGTTCTTC
d_call: -; j_call: TRBJ2-7; v_call: TRBV14; clone_size: -; cdr3_aa: CASSEIGWRQSYEQYF; cdr3_nt: TGTGCCAGCAGCGAAATAGGTTGGAGACAGTCCTACGAGCAGTACTTC
d_call: -; j_call: TRBJ1-2; v_call: TRBV5-6; clone_size: once; cdr3_aa: CASNPGDKGFYGYTF; cdr3_nt: TGTGCCAGCAACCCGGGAGACAAGGGATTCTATGGCTACACCTTC
d_call: -; j_call: TRBJ2-5; v_call: TRBV20-1; clone_size: -; cdr3_aa: CSARGRPGLETQYF; cdr3_nt: TGCAGTGCTAGGGGGAGACCCGGGCTTGAGACCCAGTACTTC
d_call: TRBD1; j_call: TRBJ1-1; v_call: TRBV7-9; clone_size: -; cdr3_aa: CASSPGQGGNTEAFF; cdr3_nt: TGTGCCAGCAGCCCGGGACAGGGTGGGAACACTGAAGCTTTCTTT
d_call: -; j_call: TRBJ2-3; v_call: TRBV7-9; clone_size: many; cdr3_aa: CASSRTGSTDTQYF; cdr3_nt: TGTGCCAGCAGTCGAACAGGGAGCACAGATACGCAGTATTTT
d_call: -; j_call: TRBJ2-4; v_call: TRBV13; clone_size: -; cdr3_aa: CASSLGRGGILAKNIQYF; cdr3_nt: TGTGCCAGCAGCTTAGGCCGTGGGGGCATCTTGGCCAAAAACATTCAGTACTTC
d_call: TRBD2; j_call: TRBJ2-3; v_call: TRBV27; clone_size: -; cdr3_aa: CASSLSSAGGDTQYF; cdr3_nt: TGTGCCAGCAGCTTAAGTAGTGCGGGAGGCGATACGCAGTATTTT
d_call: -; j_call: TRBJ1-2; v_call: TRBV30; clone_size: -; cdr3_aa: CAWSRYNYGYTF; cdr3_nt: TGTGCCTGGAGTCGGTACAACTATGGCTACACCTTC
d_call: TRBD1; j_call: TRBJ2-5; v_call: TRBV20-1; clone_size: -; cdr3_aa: CSATGTGKETQYF; cdr3_nt: TGCAGTGCCACCGGGACAGGGAAAGAGACCCAGTACTTC
d_call: -; j_call: TRBJ1-1; v_call: TRBV12-3/TRBV12-4; clone_size: -; cdr3_aa: CASREGWNTEAFF; cdr3_nt: TGTGCCAGCCGAGAAGGGTGGAACACTGAAGCTTTCTTT
d_call: -; j_call: TRBJ1-4; v_call: TRBV18; clone_size: -; cdr3_aa: CASSPPRATNEKLFF; cdr3_nt: TGTGCCAGCTCACCACCTCGCGCAACTAATGAAAAACTGTTTTTT